What follows is one T cell receptor (beta chain) and its context. These data are taken from a study of identical twins. TCRdb re-called the 5' RACE reads with MiXCR, one entry per CDR3 protein. The sample contains around 490,000 distinct CDR3 sequences, 20% to 25% of which appear only once. CDR1 KGHDR and CDR2 SFDVKD come from the germline V gene. The CDR3 contains 15 residues. J gave up 0 bases and V 9 bases, and 7 bases lay outside the gene matches. This sample was shared with a second study, whose subject was yellow fever vaccine responses in identical twins.

This sequence joins TRBV24-1 and TRBJ2-3, with 8 bases that match TRBD2. The sequenced material came from CD4+ T cells sorted from blood. This clonotype originated in a woman aged 18-35 years in good health. CDR3 DNA sequence: TGTGCCACCCAGGACCAGCGGGAGAGCACAGATACGCAGTATTTT. Residues: CATQDQRESTDTQYF.